Following are 9 T cell receptor beta chains from one sample sequenced in a study of blood T cells in healthy people across ages. Alongside a J-beta primer mix, a sample-barcoded 5' primer served in a second PCR lasting roughly 6 to 11 cycles. TCRdb reprocessed the 5' RACE reads with MiXCR, giving one entry per CDR3 protein. The table shows some 1.1 million distinct CDR3 sequences, with more than 30% occurring only once. The material sequenced was blood. These receptors were collected from a man aged 18-30 years in good health.

This clonotype turned up a few times. The V and J genes are TRBV20-1 and TRBJ1-4; tentatively, D is TRBD1 (6 bases). Trimming took 7 bases from V and 8 from J, leaving 20 bases between them. Germline-derived CDR1 and CDR2 are DFQATT and SNEGSKA (reference sequence). The CDR3 totals 14 residues. This chain's CDR3 is CSVSDAGVGEKLFF. DNA of the CDR3: TGCAGTGTTAGTGATGCAGGGGTAGGAGAAAAACTGTTTTTT.

V is TRBV7-2 and J is TRBJ2-3; D gene ambiguous. The CDR3 sequence is 13 residues long. In germline, CDR1 is SGHTA, CDR2 FQGNSA. The V and J ends lost 6 bases and 0 bases respectively, with 7 bases between them. CDR3 bases: TGTGCCAGCAGGGGCCCTAGCACAGATACGCAGTATTTT. Its translation is CASRGPSTDTQYF.

This clonotype has more than one count but fewer than ten. This chain joins TRBV12-3 or TRBV12-4 and TRBJ2-5; no reliable D call. The CDR3 has 16 amino acids. The V end was cut by 2 bases, the J end by 5 bases, with 18 bases between. The CDR3 sequence: CASSLFLAGYRETQYF. DNA of the CDR3: TGTGCCAGCAGTTTATTTCTGGCCGGGTACCGGGAGACCCAGTACTTC.

This clonotype was seen a handful of times. The gene calls are TRBV20-1 and TRBJ2-1; either TRBD1 or TRBD2 may supply D (6 bases each). Trimming removed 5 bases at V and 2 bases at J, with 19 bases between. The CDR3 has 16 residues. CDR1 DFQATT and CDR2 SNEGSKA come from the germline V gene (reference sequence). As DNA, the CDR3 is TGCAGTGCTCCCGAGGAGGGGGGCCTCCCCTACAATGAGCAGTTCTTC. Translating gives CSAPEEGGLPYNEQFF.

This chain uses TRBV12-3 or TRBV12-4 with TRBJ2-7, with D unclear. The V end lost 4 bases, the J end lost 8 bases, and 15 bases lay between the germline ends. This CDR3 is 13 amino acids long. CDR3 DNA sequence: TGTGCCAGCAGTTCCGGGCCTAATTCACAGCAGTACTTC. Translated, it gives CASSSGPNSQQYF.

The rearrangement joins TRBV29-1 to TRBJ1-1; D is undetermined. Germline loops: CDR1 SQVTM, CDR2 ANQGSEA. CDR3 length: 14 amino acids. The V end was cut by 4 bases, the J end by 6 bases, with 18 bases between. The CDR3 sequence is CSVAPAAAYSEAFF. The CDR3 coding sequence is TGCAGCGTTGCCCCCGCGGCGGCTTACTCTGAAGCTTTCTTT.

This clonotype was found a few times. The chain joins TRBV12-3 or TRBV12-4 to TRBJ2-2; D is perhaps TRBD2 (6 bases). This CDR3 comprises 13 residues. V was trimmed by 11 bases and J by 6 bases, leaving 16 bases between them. The CDR3, as DNA: TGTGCCCTTCGGGGGTGGAGATCCGGGGAGCTGTTTTTT. Protein product: CALRGWRSGELFF.

This clonotype was observed a few times. This chain joins TRBV7-2 and TRBJ1-2, with D maybe TRBD1 (5 bases). Trimming pared 5 bases from V and 6 bases from J, leaving 19 bases between. The CDR3 is 15 residues long. The V gene's germline CDR1 is SGHTA and CDR2 FQGNSA. CDR3 residues: CASSLRTSTLDGYTF. CDR3 nucleotides: TGTGCCAGCAGCCTGAGGACAAGTACGCTTGATGGCTACACCTTC.

This clonotype is a singleton in its sample. The rearrangement links TRBV7-2 to TRBJ1-5; D is unresolved. CDR1 and CDR2 from the germline V gene are SGHTA and FQGNSA. The CDR3 loop spans 12 amino acids. V lost 2 bases and J lost 6, with 5 bases in between. CDR3 DNA sequence: TGTGCCAGCAGCTTAATGGCTCAGCCCCAGCATTTT. It codes for CASSLMAQPQHF.